This is a list of T cell receptor beta chains from one sample in a study of TIL therapy for anti-PD-1-resistant metastatic lung cancer. The protocol was immunoSEQ multiplex PCR, while the TCRdb copy is restricted to in-frame clones and leaves out a portion. The data show fewer than 40,000 clones, 74% seen once. This material consisted of blood, taken at baseline. The source of these receptors is a woman between 25 and 80 years old with non-small cell lung cancer. Each CDR3 is given with its conserved first and last residue. The order of the fields is D gene, J gene, V gene, clone size, CDR3 protein. D genes are given only for firm matches. Where a row states a size, it is once, few, many or the class of an expanded clone; other rows omit it.

TRBD2 | TRBJ2-3 | TRBV7-9 | - | CASSPSGTSTDTQYF
- | TRBJ1-1 | TRBV5-6 | few | CASSLVDGTEAFF
- | TRBJ2-3 | TRBV5-4 | once | CASRDPSEDTQYF
- | TRBJ1-1 | TRBV5-6 | few | CASSFVGEGDFF
TRBD1 | TRBJ1-2 | TRBV7-2 | once | CASQVGGAVYGYTF
- | TRBJ1-5 | TRBV18 | - | CASSPPGGPQHF
- | TRBJ2-3 | TRBV5-1 | - | CASRLAVDTQYF
TRBD2 | TRBJ2-7 | TRBV7-6 | few | CASSHSGRGSYEQYF
TRBD2 | TRBJ2-1 | TRBV11-2 | - | CASSLVRGRVDNEQFF
- | TRBJ2-7 | TRBV29-1 | - | CSVGGSYEQYF
TRBD2 | TRBJ2-5 | TRBV28 | - | CASGGLETQYF
TRBD1 | TRBJ2-1 | TRBV25-1 | - | CASRGTGTNEQFF
- | TRBJ1-2 | TRBV7-8 | - | CASSLDIRISYGYTF
TRBD2 | TRBJ2-1 | TRBV7-6 | - | CASSLSVPGLAQSSYNEQFF
- | TRBJ2-6 | TRBV2 | - | CASSEMSSGANVLTF
- | TRBJ2-2 | TRBV30 | - | CAWNINTGELFF
- | TRBJ1-1 | TRBV2 | - | CASGRTAMNTEAFF
- | TRBJ1-3 | TRBV6-5 | few | CASSGRSLSGNTIYF
TRBD2 | TRBJ2-5 | TRBV5-4 | - | CASSLGNRLATVREQYF
TRBD1 | TRBJ1-2 | TRBV19 | - | CASSTRTGRANYGYTF
- | TRBJ2-7 | TRBV13 | few | CASSLRGSREQYF
- | TRBJ1-1 | TRBV6-1 | - | CASYPRDTRNTEAFF
- | TRBJ2-7 | TRBV7-6 | - | CASSQSGRSYEQYF
- | TRBJ2-1 | TRBV7-8 | once | CASSMGRIYNEQFF
TRBD1 | TRBJ2-5 | TRBV19 | - | CASSKGGALGETQYF
- | TRBJ2-5 | TRBV11-2 | once | CASSSNTGVQETQYF
- | TRBJ2-6 | TRBV28 | - | CASRPTGPGANVLTF
- | TRBJ2-7 | TRBV28 | - | CASTQTTGTYEQYF
- | TRBJ1-1 | TRBV11-2 | - | CASSFSRGLSGTEAFF
- | TRBJ2-7 | TRBV28 | - | CASSSVPGPVLSYEQYF
- | TRBJ2-2 | TRBV6-5 | - | CASGGTGELFF
TRBD1 | TRBJ2-5 | TRBV11-3 | - | CASSPSGQGMTQYF
- | TRBJ2-2 | TRBV25-1 | - | CASGSDTVNTGELFF
- | TRBJ2-5 | TRBV7-9 | - | CASSLAHLPETGIKETQYF
- | TRBJ1-5 | TRBV19 | - | CASSRKGGSGNQPQHF
TRBD2 | TRBJ2-1 | TRBV5-1 | - | CASSGRVTSGSNEQFF
- | TRBJ1-1 | TRBV5-1 | - | CASSLNPGQSEAFF
- | TRBJ2-1 | TRBV6-1 | - | CASSEFLQIILNEQFF